This T cell receptor beta chain was identified during a study of blood T cell repertoires in COVID-19. Across the study: The United States, Italy and Spain were the sources of the acute and convalescent COVID-19 samples. T cells, B-cell-depleted T cells, or PBMCs supplied cDNA or gDNA.

Seattle patients were enrolled during active infection and followed longitudinally. Authors' data handling: Amplification of reference gene primers was used by the study to estimate nucleated cell counts. Only in-frame clones appear in the TCRdb table, and some are missing; sequencing was by immunoSEQ multiplex PCR. V, J and clone size are those of that table, while D and trimming were read from the DNA. This sample yields 200,000 to 300,000 clones, of which about 84% are seen a single time; approximately 6% belongs to the top ten. CDR1 is SGHDT, CDR2 YYEEEE, per germline. The CDR3 is 16 residues long. The V end lost 2 bases, the J end lost 0 bases, and 12 bases lay between the germline ends.

Sample: peripheral blood. The rearrangement links TRBV5-6 to TRBJ2-1; TRBD2 might be the D (6 bases). This TCR was sampled from a woman aged 80 or over with COVID-19, enrolled during active disease. In DNA, the CDR3 is TGTGCCAGCAGCTTTTCATTCGGGAGCTCCTACAATGAGCAGTTCTTC. It translates to CASSFSFGSSYNEQFF.